This entry features one T cell receptor beta chain sequence. Its antigen is as yet unknown. Only in-frame clones appear in the TCRdb table, and some are missing; sequencing was by immunoSEQ multiplex PCR. In the table there are 15,000 or so clones, approximately 90% of which are singletons. These data come from a study of blood T cell dynamics during melanoma immunotherapy. Whole-study context: Patients with metastatic melanoma got pembrolizumab or nivolumab-ipilimumab as first-line care.

General study results and limits: PBMC repertoires of eventual disease-control patients split at W3 into clonality or diversity gains.

Sample time point: week 3, after first cycle of checkpoint inhibitor. CDR3 size: 15 residues. Germline V gives CDR1 LGHNT, CDR2 FRNRAP. Germline trimming cut 2 bases from V and 1 base from J; bases unmatched to any gene: 3. This receptor was obtained from a human donor with melanoma. The gene calls are TRBV12-5 and TRBJ2-3, with 7 bases that match TRBD1. The source was blood, collected from a patient treated with checkpoint blockade. CDR3 protein: CASGLSGTGTDTQYF. In DNA form, the CDR3 reads TGTGCTAGTGGTTTGTCCGGGACAGGCACAGATACGCAGTATTTT.